Below, 28 T cell receptor beta chains from the same sample are listed, as sequenced in a study of T cell changes during pregnancy in multiple sclerosis. Sequencing used immunoSEQ multiplex PCR; TCRdb keeps in-frame clones, though not all of them. The sample lists approximately 92,000 clones, 90% to 95% occurring once. Material: peripheral blood, obtained after pregnancy. The source of these receptors is a female donor with multiple sclerosis, enrolled in a pregnancy study.

The J gene is TRBJ2-7, the V gene TRBV6-6; D might be TRBD2 (6 bases). From germline, CDR1 is MNHNY and CDR2 SVGAGI (reference sequence). The CDR3 is 15 amino acids. V dropped 7 bases and J dropped 5 bases, with 21 bases sitting between them. Here the CDR3 reads CASTSTGLANNEQYF. The CDR3 DNA sequence: TGTGCCAGCACCTCAACCGGGCTAGCGAACAACGAGCAGTACTTC.

The rearrangement links TRBV13 to TRBJ1-2; 10 bases match TRBD1. The germline CDR1 and CDR2 sequences are PRHDT and FYEKMQ (reference sequence). With V trimmed by 5 bases and J by 2 bases, 5 bases remained unmatched. This CDR3 has 15 amino acids. This CDR3 reads CASSPGTGENYGYTF. The CDR3 bases are TGTGCCAGCAGCCCCGGGACAGGGGAGAACTATGGCTACACCTTC.

This clone was seen once. The chain couples TRBV28 to TRBJ2-3, with a weak D call TRBD2 (5 bases). There are 14 residues in the CDR3. Per the germline V gene, CDR1 is MDHEN and CDR2 is SYDVKM. V was trimmed by 5 bases and J by 2 bases, leaving 11 bases between them. CDR3 region: CASSRGENTDTQYF. DNA for the CDR3: TGTGCCAGCAGTCGGGGTGAGAACACAGATACGCAGTATTTT.

This clone was observed a single time. The gene calls are TRBV5-4 and TRBJ2-1; 9 positions match TRBD2. The ends lost 0 bases at V and 1 base at J; junction bases unmatched: 2. In germline, CDR1 is SGHNT, CDR2 YYREEE (reference sequence). The length of the CDR3 is 16 residues. CDR3 DNA: TGTGCCAGCAGCTTGGAAAGCGGGAGGTCCTACAATGAGCAGTTCTTC. It codes for CASSLESGRSYNEQFF.

This clone was recorded once. This chain links TRBV5-6 with TRBJ1-2, with 8 bases that match TRBD1. V trimming: 5 bases; J trimming: 2 bases; junction bases outside the gene matches: 5. Germline V gene sequence: CDR1 SGHDT, CDR2 YYEEEE. The length of the CDR3 is 14 residues. In nucleotides, the CDR3 is TGTGCCAGCAGGGCGGGACAGGCCAACTATGGCTACACCTTC. As protein: CASRAGQANYGYTF. The full variable domain, rest sourced from reference TRBV5-6 and TRBJ1-2, is DAGVTQSPTHLIKTRGQQVTLRCSPKSGHDTVSWYQQALGQGPQFIFQYYEEEERQRGNFPDRFSGHQFPNYSSELNVNALLLGDSALYLCASRAGQANYGYTFGSGTRLTVV.

The rearrangement uses TRBV18 and TRBJ2-5, with TRBD2 identical over 7 bases. V dropped 3 bases and J dropped 5; count of bases not matched to a gene: 6. This CDR3 contains 14 residues. The germline V gene has CDR1 KGHSH and CDR2 LQKENI. CDR3 sequence (DNA): TGTGCCAGCTCACCTGGAATACTAGCGGAGACCCAGTACTTC. It specifies CASSPGILAETQYF.

The CDR3 protein is CASSLGTGTNEKLFF. The CDR3 DNA sequence: TGTGCCAGCAGCTTAGGCACAGGGACTAATGAAAAACTGTTTTTT. The chain has TRBV7-8 and TRBJ1-4; D might be TRBD1 (6 bases). This CDR3 contains 15 residues. Germline V gene sequence: CDR1 SGHVS, CDR2 FQNEAQ. The ends were cut back, 1 base at V and 2 bases at J, with 8 bases in the middle.

The chain recombines TRBV5-8 with TRBJ1-2; the match to TRBD1 covers 11 bases. J was trimmed by 4 bases and V by 5 bases; bases with no gene match: 7. The length of the CDR3 is 15 residues. Germline V gene lookup returns CDR1 SGHTS and CDR2 YDEGEE. The CDR3 sequence: CASRVRDRGTYGYTF. The CDR3 coding sequence is TGTGCCAGCAGGGTCCGGGACAGGGGGACCTATGGCTACACCTTC.

The genes are TRBV30 and TRBJ2-1; 12 nucleotides agree with TRBD2. With 3 bases clipped from V and 8 bases from J, the junction kept 11 bases outside the gene matches. From germline, CDR1 is GTSNPN and CDR2 SVGIG (reference sequence). This CDR3 is 16 amino acids long. The CDR3 DNA reads as TGTGCCTGGAGGAGTCGACTAGCGGGAGTATTCTATGAGCAGTTCTTC. Protein product: CAWRSRLAGVFYEQFF.

The table lists this clone with a few counts. CDR3 region: CASSMTGITYNTEAFF. The CDR3 DNA sequence: TGTGCCAGTAGTATGACCGGGATCACCTACAACACTGAAGCTTTCTTT. The V call is TRBV19, the J call TRBJ1-1; D is unclear. The CDR3 totals 16 residues. Germline V gene data show CDR1 as LNHDA and CDR2 as SQIVND (reference sequence). Trimming left V 3 bases short and J 2 bases short, with 16 bases between.

This chain uses TRBV5-1 with TRBJ2-3, with 7 bases that match TRBD2. Germline values: CDR1 SGHRS, CDR2 YFSETQ. The ends lost 2 bases at V and 1 base at J; junction bases unmatched: 10. This CDR3 region has 17 residues. The CDR3 reads CASSLRVAGAGTDTQYF. The CDR3 DNA is TGCGCCAGCAGCTTACGTGTTGCGGGAGCGGGCACAGATACGCAGTATTTT.

The chain recombines TRBV6-1 with TRBJ2-3; 9 bases fit TRBD2. There are 15 residues in the CDR3. The V gene end was trimmed by 5 bases and the J gene end by 0 bases; junction bases not matched to a gene: 3. CDR1 is MNHNS and CDR2 is SASEGT in the germline V gene. CDR3 in DNA: TGTGCCAGCAGTCTGGCGGGAGGGAGCACAGATACGCAGTATTTT. Protein: CASSLAGGSTDTQYF.

Written as DNA, the CDR3 is TGTGCCAGCTCACAGCGGGGAGGGGGTGAAGCTTTCTTT. Amino acid sequence: CASSQRGGGEAFF. The rearrangement links TRBV18 to TRBJ1-1; tentatively, D is TRBD1 (6 bases). CDR3 length equals 13 residues. The germline gives CDR1 KGHSH, CDR2 LQKENI. V lost 4 bases and J 7 bases, leaving 13 bases between the germline ends.

The chain recombines TRBV5-1 with TRBJ1-6; 8 nucleotides agree with TRBD1. The germline gives CDR1 SGHRS, CDR2 YFSETQ. V lost 2 bases and J lost 5; bases outside the gene matches: 6. CDR3 size: 16 residues. The CDR3 sequence is CASSFDGQGNNSPLHF. The CDR3 DNA is TGCGCCAGCAGCTTTGACGGACAGGGAAATAATTCACCCCTCCACTTT.

This clone was seen a single time. The chain couples TRBV7-2 to TRBJ1-5; the D gene is possibly TRBD1 (6 bases). Between the trimmed V and J ends, which lost 0 bases and 3 bases, there was a span of 9 bases. The CDR3 spans 15 residues. CDR1 and CDR2 from the germline V gene are SGHTA and FQGNSA. The CDR3 reads CASSLARGPNQPQHF. The CDR3, as DNA: TGTGCCAGCAGCTTAGCCAGGGGCCCCAATCAGCCCCAGCATTTT.

The gene calls are TRBV10-3 and TRBJ1-2, with TRBD1 as a possible D gene (6 bases). The CDR3 spans 14 residues. Germline lookup yields CDR1 ENHRY and CDR2 SYGVKD. Trimming took 4 bases from V and 5 from J, leaving 14 bases between them. CDR3 sequence: CAISGRGGSYGYTF. As DNA, the CDR3 is TGTGCCATCAGTGGGAGAGGGGGTTCTTATGGCTACACCTTC.

The chain uses TRBV19 and TRBJ2-5, with 8 nucleotides matching TRBD1. There are 13 residues in the CDR3. Looked up from germline, CDR1 is LNHDA and CDR2 is SQIVND (reference sequence). V dropped 5 bases and J dropped 5; count of bases not matched to a gene: 4. CDR3 sequence reads: CASSSGGVETQYF. As DNA, the CDR3 is TGTGCCAGTAGTTCAGGGGGCGTGGAGACCCAGTACTTC.

This sequence joins TRBV2 and TRBJ2-3, with a weak D call TRBD2 (6 bases). In germline, CDR1 is SNHLY, CDR2 FYNNEI. V lost 9 bases, J lost 3 bases, and 13 bases lay in between. The CDR3 runs 13 residues. The CDR3 DNA is TGTGCCAGTCTCGGGGCGGGAACAGATACGCAGTATTTT. This codes for CASLGAGTDTQYF.

J is TRBJ2-7 and V is TRBV7-8; 8 positions match TRBD2. Trimming cost V 4 bases and J 11 bases; bases outside gene matches: 16. The CDR3 length is 15 residues. The V gene's germline CDR1 is SGHVS and CDR2 FQNEAQ. The CDR3 loop is CASSSGFSGSGSEYF. CDR3 DNA: TGTGCCAGCAGCTCTGGCTTTAGTGGGAGCGGGAGTGAGTACTTC.

The chain joins TRBV5-1 to TRBJ2-7, with a possible D match to TRBD2 (6 bases). V lost 2 bases and J 2 bases, leaving 14 bases between the germline ends. CDR3 length: 15 amino acids. The germline gives CDR1 SGHRS, CDR2 YFSETQ. DNA of the CDR3: TGCGCCAGCAGCTTTAGTGTCGGGAGCCCCTACGAGCAGTACTTC. Encoded protein: CASSFSVGSPYEQYF.

The V and J genes are TRBV4-3 and TRBJ2-3; the match to TRBD2 covers 8 bases. J gave up 3 bases and V 4 bases, and 9 bases lay outside the gene matches. The CDR3 is made up of 16 amino acids. Germline-derived CDR1 and CDR2 are LGHNA and YSLEER. CDR3 protein: CASSLWVAGGTDTQYF. Here the CDR3 DNA reads TGCGCCAGCAGCCTATGGGTCGCGGGAGGAACAGATACGCAGTATTTT.

The chain employs TRBV9 and TRBJ2-1; D possibly corresponds to TRBD2 (6 bases). The germline V gene encodes CDR1 SGDLS and CDR2 YYNGEE. The V end was cut by 7 bases, the J end by 8 bases, with 16 bases between. The CDR3 length is 13 residues. CDR3 loop: CASESRLDHEQFF. Written as DNA, the CDR3 is TGTGCCAGCGAATCGAGACTAGACCATGAGCAGTTCTTC. The full variable domain, its missing parts supplied by reference TRBV9 and TRBJ2-1, is DSGVTQTPKHLITATGQRVTLRCSPRSGDLSVYWYQQSLDQGLQFLIQYYNGEERAKGNILERFSAQQFPDLHSELNLSSLELGDSALYFCASESRLDHEQFFGPGTRLTVL.

The chain is built from TRBV30 and TRBJ2-6, with a weak D call TRBD1 (6 bases). Germline V CDR1 and CDR2: GTSNPN, SVGIG (reference sequence). Trimming removed 4 bases at V and 0 bases at J, with 13 bases between. This CDR3 spans 16 amino acids. The CDR3 sequence: CAWTSDSRSGANVLTF. As DNA, the CDR3 is TGTGCCTGGACCTCGGACAGCCGCTCTGGGGCCAACGTCCTGACTTTC.

This chain's CDR3 is CAWKGGGGTNYGYTF. As DNA, the CDR3 is TGTGCCTGGAAGGGAGGGGGGGGCACTAACTATGGCTACACCTTC. V usage is TRBV30 and J usage is TRBJ1-2, with a possible D match to TRBD1 (6 bases). This CDR3 comprises 15 residues. Per germline, CDR1 GTSNPN and CDR2 SVGIG (reference sequence). V was clipped by 4 bases and J by 0 bases, with 15 bases between them.

In DNA, the CDR3 is TGCGCCAGCAGCTTGGACAGGGCCTACGAGCAGTACTTC. This sequence encodes CASSLDRAYEQYF. V and J are TRBV5-1 and TRBJ2-7; tentatively, D is TRBD1 (6 bases). This CDR3 region has 13 residues. In germline, CDR1 is SGHRS, CDR2 YFSETQ. V was clipped by 0 bases and J by 2 bases, with 6 bases between them.

The rearrangement joins TRBV9 to TRBJ1-5; D call uncertain. This CDR3 has 14 amino acids. V was shortened by 2 bases and J by 3 bases, with 9 bases between the two germline ends. Germline assignment: CDR1 SGDLS and CDR2 YYNGEE. The CDR3 nucleotides are TGTGCCAGCAGCGTTGGAGGCAACAATCAGCCCCAGCATTTT. It encodes CASSVGGNNQPQHF. Full variable domain (remainder filled in from reference TRBV9 and TRBJ1-5): DSGVTQTPKHLITATGQRVTLRCSPRSGDLSVYWYQQSLDQGLQFLIQYYNGEERAKGNILERFSAQQFPDLHSELNLSSLELGDSALYFCASSVGGNNQPQHFGDGTRLSIL.

This chain links TRBV27 with TRBJ2-3; 8 bases agree with TRBD2. The CDR3 contains 13 residues. J was trimmed by 6 bases and V by 2 bases; bases with no gene match: 1. Germline assignment: CDR1 MNHEY and CDR2 SMNVEV (reference sequence). Here the CDR3 reads CASSLREGDTQYF. CDR3 DNA: TGTGCCAGCAGTTTACGGGAGGGGGATACGCAGTATTTT.

The chain is built from TRBV7-6 and TRBJ1-1; possibly TRBD1 for D (5 bases). CDR1 and CDR2 from the germline V gene are SGHVS and FNYEAQ. Trimming removed 1 base from V and 7 bases from J, with 16 bases in between. The CDR3 spans 15 residues. CDR3 nucleotide sequence: TGTGCCAGCAGCTTAGGTCGACAGAGATCTAATGAAGCTTTCTTT. Translated, it gives CASSLGRQRSNEAFF.